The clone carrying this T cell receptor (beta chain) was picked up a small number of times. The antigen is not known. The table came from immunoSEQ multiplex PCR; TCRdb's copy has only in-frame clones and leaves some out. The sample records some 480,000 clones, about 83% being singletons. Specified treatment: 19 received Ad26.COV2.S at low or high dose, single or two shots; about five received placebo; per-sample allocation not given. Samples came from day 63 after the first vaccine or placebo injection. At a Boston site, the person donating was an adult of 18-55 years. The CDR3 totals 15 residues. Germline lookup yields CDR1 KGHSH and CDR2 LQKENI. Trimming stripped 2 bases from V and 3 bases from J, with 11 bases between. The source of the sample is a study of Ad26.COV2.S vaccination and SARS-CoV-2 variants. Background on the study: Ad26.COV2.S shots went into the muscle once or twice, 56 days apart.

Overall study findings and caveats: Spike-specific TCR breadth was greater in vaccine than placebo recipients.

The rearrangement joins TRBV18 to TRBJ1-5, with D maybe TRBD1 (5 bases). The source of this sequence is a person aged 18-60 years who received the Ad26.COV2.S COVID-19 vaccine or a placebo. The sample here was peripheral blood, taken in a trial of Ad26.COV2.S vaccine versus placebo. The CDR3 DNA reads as TGTGCCAGCTCACCAGGGGGTAGGCCCAATCAGCCCCAGCATTTT. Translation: CASSPGGRPNQPQHF.